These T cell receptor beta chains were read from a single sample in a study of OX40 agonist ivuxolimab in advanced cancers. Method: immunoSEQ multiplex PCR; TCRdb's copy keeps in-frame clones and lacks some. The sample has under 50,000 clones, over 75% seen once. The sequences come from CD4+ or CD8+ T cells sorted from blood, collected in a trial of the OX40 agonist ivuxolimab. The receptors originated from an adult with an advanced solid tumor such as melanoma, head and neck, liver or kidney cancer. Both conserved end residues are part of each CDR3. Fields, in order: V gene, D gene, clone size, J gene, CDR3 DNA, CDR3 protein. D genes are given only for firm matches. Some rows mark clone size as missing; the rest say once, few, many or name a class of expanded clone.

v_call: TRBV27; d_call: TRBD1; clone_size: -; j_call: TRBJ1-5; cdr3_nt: TGTGCCAGCAGTCCATGGGACAGACATCAGCCCCAGCATTTT; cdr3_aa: CASSPWDRHQPQHF
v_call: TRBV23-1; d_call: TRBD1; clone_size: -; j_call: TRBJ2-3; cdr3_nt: TGCGCCAGCAGTCACCCCCTATACAGGGGAACAGATACGCAGTATTTT; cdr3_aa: CASSHPLYRGTDTQYF
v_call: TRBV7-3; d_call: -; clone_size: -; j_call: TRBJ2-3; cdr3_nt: TGTGCCAGCAGCTTAAATCCAGGTAGCACAGATACGCAGTATTTT; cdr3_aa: CASSLNPGSTDTQYF
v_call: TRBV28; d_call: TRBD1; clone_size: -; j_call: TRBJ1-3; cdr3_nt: TGTGCCAGCACTACAGGGGGCTCTGGAAACACCATATATTTT; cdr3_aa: CASTTGGSGNTIYF
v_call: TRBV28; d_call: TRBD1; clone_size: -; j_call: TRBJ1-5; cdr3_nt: TGTGCCAGCAGTCCAGGGGGCGCTGGCCAGCCCCAGCATTTT; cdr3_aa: CASSPGGAGQPQHF
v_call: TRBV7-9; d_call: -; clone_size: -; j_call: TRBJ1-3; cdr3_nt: TGTGCCAGCAGCTTAACAGGGTACGGAAACACCATATATTTT; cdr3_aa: CASSLTGYGNTIYF
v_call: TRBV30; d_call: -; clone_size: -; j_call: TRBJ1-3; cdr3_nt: TGTGCCTGGAGCCCGGGGACTGCGGGAAACACCATATATTTT; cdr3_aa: CAWSPGTAGNTIYF
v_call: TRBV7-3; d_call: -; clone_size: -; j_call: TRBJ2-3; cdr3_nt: TGTGCCAGCAGTAACTGGGGCGGCACAGATACGCAGTATTTT; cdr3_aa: CASSNWGGTDTQYF
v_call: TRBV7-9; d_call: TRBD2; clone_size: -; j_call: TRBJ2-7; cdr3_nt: TGTGCCAGCAGCTTAGCCGCGGGGGTTGTTAACGAGCAGTACTTC; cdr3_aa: CASSLAAGVVNEQYF
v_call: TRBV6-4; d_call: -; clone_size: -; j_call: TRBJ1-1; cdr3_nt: TGTGCCAGCAACCACGGTCTCCCGTACACTGAAGCTTTCTTT; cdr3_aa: CASNHGLPYTEAFF
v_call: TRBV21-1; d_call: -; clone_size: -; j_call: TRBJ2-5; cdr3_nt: TGTGCCAGCAGCAAGCGGGGCTGGAGTTCCCAGTACTTC; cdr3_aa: CASSKRGWSSQYF
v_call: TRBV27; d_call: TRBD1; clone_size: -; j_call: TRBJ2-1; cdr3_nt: TGTGCCAGCAGGCCGGGACAGGGGCTCAATGAGCAGTTCTTC; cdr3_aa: CASRPGQGLNEQFF
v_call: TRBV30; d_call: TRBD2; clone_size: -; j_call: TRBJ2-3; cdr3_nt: TGTGCCTGGAGTCCACCGGGACTAGCGGCTAGCACAGATACGCAGTATTTT; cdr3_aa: CAWSPPGLAASTDTQYF
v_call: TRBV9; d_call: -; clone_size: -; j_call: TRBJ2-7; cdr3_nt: TGTGCCAGCAGCGCCACCTTCTACGAGCAGTACTTC; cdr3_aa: CASSATFYEQYF
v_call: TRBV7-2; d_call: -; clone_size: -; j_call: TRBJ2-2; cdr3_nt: TGTGCCAGCAGCTTAGTGATGTCGTCAAACACCGGGGAGCTGTTTTTT; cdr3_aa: CASSLVMSSNTGELFF
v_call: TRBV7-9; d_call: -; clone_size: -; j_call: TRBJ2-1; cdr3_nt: TGTGCCAGCAGCTCACTGGCCGGGACTTACGAATCAAGGGAGCAGTTCTTC; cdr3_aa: CASSSLAGTYESREQFF
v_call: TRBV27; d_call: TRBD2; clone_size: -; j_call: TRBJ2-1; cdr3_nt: TGTGCCAGCAGTTTAGCGGGAGGGGGCAATGAGCAGTTCTTC; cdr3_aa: CASSLAGGGNEQFF
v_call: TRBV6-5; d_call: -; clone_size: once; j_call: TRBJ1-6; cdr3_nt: TGTGCCAGCAACCGGGGGGTAGGTAATTCACCCCTCCACTTT; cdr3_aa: CASNRGVGNSPLHF
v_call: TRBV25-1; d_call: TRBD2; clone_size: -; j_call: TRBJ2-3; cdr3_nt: TGTGCCAGCAGTGCGGGACTAGCGGGGAGTACGCAGTATTTT; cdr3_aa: CASSAGLAGSTQYF
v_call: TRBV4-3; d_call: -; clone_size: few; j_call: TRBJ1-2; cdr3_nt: TGCGCCAGCAGCCAAGAGCGGTACACCTATGGCTACACCTTC; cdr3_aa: CASSQERYTYGYTF
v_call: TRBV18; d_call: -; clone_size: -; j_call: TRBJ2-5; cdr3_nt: TGTGCCAGCAAGCCCGGGGCCCTTTCAGGGACCCAGTACTTC; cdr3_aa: CASKPGALSGTQYF
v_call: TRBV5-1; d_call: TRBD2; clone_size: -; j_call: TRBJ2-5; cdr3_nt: TGCGCCAGCAGCCCGGGACTAGCGGACCAGGAGACCCAGTACTTC; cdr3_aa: CASSPGLADQETQYF
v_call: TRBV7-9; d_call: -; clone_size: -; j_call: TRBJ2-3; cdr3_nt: TGTGCCAGCAGCTCGGGGACGTATGGCACAGATACGCAGTATTTT; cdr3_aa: CASSSGTYGTDTQYF
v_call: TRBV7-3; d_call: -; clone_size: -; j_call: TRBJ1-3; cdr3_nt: TGTGCCAGCAGCTTAGGGGGGTCCTCTGGAAACACCATATATTTT; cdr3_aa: CASSLGGSSGNTIYF
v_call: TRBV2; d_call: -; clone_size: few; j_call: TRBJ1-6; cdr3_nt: TGTGCCAGCAGTGAAGACCGGAATTCACCCCTCCACTTT; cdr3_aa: CASSEDRNSPLHF
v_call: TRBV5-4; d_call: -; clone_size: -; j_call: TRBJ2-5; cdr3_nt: TGTGCCAGCAGCTGGGGACAAGAGACCCAGTACTTC; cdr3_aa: CASSWGQETQYF
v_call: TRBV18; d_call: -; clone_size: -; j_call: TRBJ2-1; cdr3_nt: TGTGCCAGCTCACCACAAGACTCGGGGAGCTACAATGAGCAGTTCTTC; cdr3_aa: CASSPQDSGSYNEQFF
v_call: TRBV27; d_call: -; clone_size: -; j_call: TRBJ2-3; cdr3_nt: TGTGCCAGCACCCAAACTAGCGCAGGGGTATGGTATTTT; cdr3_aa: CASTQTSAGVWYF
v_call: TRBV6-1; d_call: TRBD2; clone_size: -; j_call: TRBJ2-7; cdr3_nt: TGTGCCAGCAGTGAGGAGGCCGGCGGGGGGGAGCAGTACTTC; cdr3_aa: CASSEEAGGGEQYF
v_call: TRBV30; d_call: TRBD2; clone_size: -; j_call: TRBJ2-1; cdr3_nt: TGTGCCTGGAGTACGGGACTAGTACCCGATGAGCAGTTCTTC; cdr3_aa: CAWSTGLVPDEQFF
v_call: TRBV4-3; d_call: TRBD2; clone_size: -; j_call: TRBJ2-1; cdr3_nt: TGCGCCAGCAGCCAAGACTACGGGGGGGCCTCGGATGAGCAGTTCTTC; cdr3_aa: CASSQDYGGASDEQFF
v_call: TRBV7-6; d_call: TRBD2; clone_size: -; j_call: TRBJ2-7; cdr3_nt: TGTGCCAGCAGCTTACTGGAGTTGGGGACTAGGAATGAGCAGTACTTC; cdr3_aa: CASSLLELGTRNEQYF
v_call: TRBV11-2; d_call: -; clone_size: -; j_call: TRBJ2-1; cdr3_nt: TGTGCCAGCAGCCCCCATGATGAGCAGTTCTTC; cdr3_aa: CASSPHDEQFF
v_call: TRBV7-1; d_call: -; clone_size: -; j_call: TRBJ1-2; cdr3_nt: TGTGCCAGCAGCTTGAACAGGAACTATGGCTACACCTTC; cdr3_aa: CASSLNRNYGYTF
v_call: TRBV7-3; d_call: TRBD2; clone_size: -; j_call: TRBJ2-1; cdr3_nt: TGTGCCAGCAGCTTAAAGGGCGGCGGGAGCTCCTACAATGAGCAGTTCTTC; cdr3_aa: CASSLKGGGSSYNEQFF
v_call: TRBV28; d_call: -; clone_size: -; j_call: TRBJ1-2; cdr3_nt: TGTGCCATCGACGAGGGACGGAGCTATGGCTACACCTTC; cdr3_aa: CAIDEGRSYGYTF
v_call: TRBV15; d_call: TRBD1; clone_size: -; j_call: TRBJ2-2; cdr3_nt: TGTGCCACCAGCAGAGAAGGACAGGATACCGGGGAGCTGTTTTTT; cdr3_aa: CATSREGQDTGELFF
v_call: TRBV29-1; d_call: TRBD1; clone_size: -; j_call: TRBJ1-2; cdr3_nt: TGCAGCGTTGCCCCGACAGGGGGGGTCTATGGCTACACCTTC; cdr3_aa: CSVAPTGGVYGYTF
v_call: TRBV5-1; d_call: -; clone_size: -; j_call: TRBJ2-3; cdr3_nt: TGCGCCAGCAGCGACGGCAGGACTCAGCGGGATACGCAGTATTTT; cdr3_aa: CASSDGRTQRDTQYF
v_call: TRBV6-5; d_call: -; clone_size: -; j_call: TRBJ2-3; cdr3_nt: TGTGCCAGCAGTCATCCTAGCACAGATACGCAGTATTTT; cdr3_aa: CASSHPSTDTQYF
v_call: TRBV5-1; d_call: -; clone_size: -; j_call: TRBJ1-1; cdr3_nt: TGCGCCAGCTCGTCAGGGAACACTGAAGCTTTCTTT; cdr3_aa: CASSSGNTEAFF
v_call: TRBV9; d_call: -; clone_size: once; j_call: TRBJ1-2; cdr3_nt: TGTGCCAGCAGCGTTAGGGACCGGGGAGGCTACACCTTC; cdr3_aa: CASSVRDRGGYTF
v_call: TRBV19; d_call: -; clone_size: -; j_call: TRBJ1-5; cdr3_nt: TGTGCCAGTAGTATTTCCAATCAGCCCCAGCATTTT; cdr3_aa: CASSISNQPQHF
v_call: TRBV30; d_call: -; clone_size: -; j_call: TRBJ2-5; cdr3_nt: TGTGCCTGGAGTCCCCGATTTGGGCCGGAGGAAGAGACCCAGTACTTC; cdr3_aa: CAWSPRFGPEEETQYF
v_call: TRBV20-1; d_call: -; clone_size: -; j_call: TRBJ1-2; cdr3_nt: TGCAGTGCGCCCGCGGACTATGGCTACACCTTC; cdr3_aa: CSAPADYGYTF
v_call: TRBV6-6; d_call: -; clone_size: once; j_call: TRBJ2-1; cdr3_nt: TGTGCCAGCTCCCACGCGGGAAGCATCTTCGATGAGCAGTTCTTC; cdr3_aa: CASSHAGSIFDEQFF
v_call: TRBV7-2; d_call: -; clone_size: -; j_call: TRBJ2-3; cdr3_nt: TGTGCCAGCAGCTTCCCCACCCTCGGGGGAGCTGATACGCAGTATTTT; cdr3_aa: CASSFPTLGGADTQYF
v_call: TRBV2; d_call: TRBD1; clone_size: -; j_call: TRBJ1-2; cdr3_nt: TGTGCCAGCAGGGCTGGACAGGTCTATGGCTACACCTTC; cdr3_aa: CASRAGQVYGYTF
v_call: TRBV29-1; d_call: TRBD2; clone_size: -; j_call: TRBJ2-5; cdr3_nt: TGCAGCGCCCAAAGGACTAGTGAGGTGACCCAGTACTTC; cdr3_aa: CSAQRTSEVTQYF
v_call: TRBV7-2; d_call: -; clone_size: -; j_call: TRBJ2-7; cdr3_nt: TGTGCCAGCAGCCCGAAAGGCGGACAACACTACGAACAGTACTTC; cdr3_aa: CASSPKGGQHYEQYF
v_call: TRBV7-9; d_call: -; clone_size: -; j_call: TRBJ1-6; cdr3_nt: TGTGCCAGCAGCTTAGAGGGATCACCCCTCCACTTT; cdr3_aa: CASSLEGSPLHF
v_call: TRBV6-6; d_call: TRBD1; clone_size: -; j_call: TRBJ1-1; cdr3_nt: TGTGCCAGCAGTCCTGTCGGACAGGCAATACCCGAAGCTTTCTTT; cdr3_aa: CASSPVGQAIPEAFF
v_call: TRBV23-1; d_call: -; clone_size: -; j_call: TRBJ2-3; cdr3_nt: TGCGCCAGCAGTCCCCCAGCGGGCCTGCCCCCTACGCAGTATTTT; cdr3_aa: CASSPPAGLPPTQYF
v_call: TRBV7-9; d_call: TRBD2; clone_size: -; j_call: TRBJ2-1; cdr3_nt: TGTGCCAGCAGCTCGGGGGGAGGGCGCGATGAGCAGTTCTTC; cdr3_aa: CASSSGGGRDEQFF
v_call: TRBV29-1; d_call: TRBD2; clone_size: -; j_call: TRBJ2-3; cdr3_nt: TGCAGCGTCCAACCGACTAGCGGGTTTACAGATACGCAGTATTTT; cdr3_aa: CSVQPTSGFTDTQYF